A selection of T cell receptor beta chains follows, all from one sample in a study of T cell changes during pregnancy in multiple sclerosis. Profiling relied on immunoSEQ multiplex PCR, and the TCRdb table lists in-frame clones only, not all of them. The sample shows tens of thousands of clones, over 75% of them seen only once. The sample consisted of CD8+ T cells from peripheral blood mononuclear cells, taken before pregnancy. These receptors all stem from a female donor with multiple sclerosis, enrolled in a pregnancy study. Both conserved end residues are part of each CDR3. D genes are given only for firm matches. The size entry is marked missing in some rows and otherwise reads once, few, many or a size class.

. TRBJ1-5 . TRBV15 CATSREGAGQPQHF TGTGCCACCAGCAGAGAAGGGGCTGGTCAGCCCCAGCATTTT
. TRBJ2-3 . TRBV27 CASSHLRDTQYF TGTGCCAGCAGCCACCTTAGAGATACGCAGTATTTT
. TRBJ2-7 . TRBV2 CASSAPEGSEQYF TGTGCCAGCAGTGCCCCCGAGGGCTCCGAGCAGTACTTC
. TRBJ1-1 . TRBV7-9 CASSSNGDMNTEAFF TGTGCCAGCAGCTCAAATGGAGATATGAACACTGAAGCTTTCTTT
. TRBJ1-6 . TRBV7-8 CASSPGVPYNSPLHF TGTGCCAGCAGCCCAGGGGTACCCTATAATTCACCCCTCCACTTT
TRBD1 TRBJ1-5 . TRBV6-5 CASSPGQVLQPQHF TGTGCCAGCAGTCCTGGACAGGTGTTGCAGCCCCAGCATTTT
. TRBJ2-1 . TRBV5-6 CASSSPTGTSYNEQFF TGTGCCAGCAGCAGCCCAACAGGGACCTCCTACAATGAGCAGTTCTTC
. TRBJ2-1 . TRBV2 CASIERYRTETNEQFF TGTGCCAGCATTGAGAGGTATCGGACAGAAACCAATGAGCAGTTCTTC
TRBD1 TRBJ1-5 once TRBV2 CASRSGTGKFGQPQHF TGTGCCAGCAGAAGCGGGACAGGGAAGTTTGGGCAGCCCCAGCATTTT
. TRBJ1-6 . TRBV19 CASSISTASSYNSPLHF TGTGCCAGTAGTATCAGTACGGCTAGCTCCTATAATTCACCCCTCCACTTT
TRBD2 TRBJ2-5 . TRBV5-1 CASSLDRGVQETQYF TGCGCCAGCAGCTTGGACCGGGGGGTACAAGAGACCCAGTACTTC
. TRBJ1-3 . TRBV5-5 CASSLAGGGNTIYF TGTGCCAGCAGCTTGGCCGGAGGAGGAAACACCATATATTTT
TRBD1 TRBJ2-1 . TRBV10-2 CASMGLGTDYEQFF TGCGCCAGCATGGGTCTTGGGACAGACTATGAGCAGTTCTTC
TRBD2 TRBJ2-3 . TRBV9 CASSPSSGGVADTQYF TGTGCCAGCAGCCCTTCTAGCGGGGGGGTGGCAGATACGCAGTATTTT
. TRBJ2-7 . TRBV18 CASSPGDWGEQYF TGTGCCAGCTCACCTGGGGACTGGGGCGAGCAGTACTTC
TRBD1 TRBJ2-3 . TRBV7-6 CASSLGDRGLRYF TGTGCCAGCAGCCTAGGGGACAGGGGGCTTAGGTATTTT
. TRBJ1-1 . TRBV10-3 CAISEKRGTTEAFF TGTGCCATCAGTGAAAAGAGGGGGACCACTGAAGCTTTCTTT
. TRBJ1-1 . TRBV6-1 CASSEDVGGAFF TGTGCCAGCAGTGAAGATGTGGGGGGAGCTTTCTTT
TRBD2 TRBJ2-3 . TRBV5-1 CASSSFTGGGADTQYF TGCGCCAGCAGTTCCTTCACCGGCGGGGGGGCAGATACGCAGTATTTT
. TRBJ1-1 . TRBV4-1 CASSRGAEAFF TGCGCCAGCAGCCGCGGGGCTGAAGCTTTCTTT
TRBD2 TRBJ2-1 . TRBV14 CASSPGGPLSEQFF TGTGCCAGCAGCCCGGGGGGGCCCTTAAGTGAGCAGTTCTTC
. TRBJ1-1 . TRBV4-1 CASSQEEGNTEAFF TGCGCCAGCAGCCAAGAAGAGGGGAACACTGAAGCTTTCTTT
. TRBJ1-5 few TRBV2 CASQWTVGNQPQHF TGTGCCAGCCAGTGGACAGTTGGGAATCAGCCCCAGCATTTT
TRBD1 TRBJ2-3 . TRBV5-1 CASSWTGGTDTQYF TGCGCCAGCAGCTGGACAGGGGGAACAGATACGCAGTATTTT
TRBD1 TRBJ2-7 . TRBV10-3 CAISEDRGSTYEQYF TGTGCCATCAGTGAGGACAGGGGGAGCACCTACGAGCAGTACTTC
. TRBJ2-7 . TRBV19 CASSRRASYEQYF TGTGCCAGTAGTAGGAGGGCCTCCTACGAGCAGTACTTC
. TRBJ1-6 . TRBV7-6 CASSLRGEGYNSPLHF TGTGCCAGCAGCCTCAGGGGAGAGGGATATAATTCACCCCTCCACTTT
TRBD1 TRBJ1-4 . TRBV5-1 CASSFDPEQGENEKLFF TGCGCCAGCAGCTTCGACCCCGAACAGGGGGAAAATGAAAAACTGTTTTTT
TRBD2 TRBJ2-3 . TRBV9 CASSASSGGVADTQYF TGTGCCAGCAGCGCTTCTAGCGGGGGCGTGGCAGATACGCAGTATTTT
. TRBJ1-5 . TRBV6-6 CASSYAENQPQHF TGTGCCAGCAGTTACGCGGAGAATCAGCCCCAGCATTTT
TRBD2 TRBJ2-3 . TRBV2 CASRNSGELDTQYF TGTGCCAGCAGAAATAGCGGGGAGCTTGATACGCAGTATTTT
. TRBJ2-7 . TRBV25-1 CASSEGSEQYF TGTGCCAGCAGTGAGGGGAGCGAGCAGTACTTC
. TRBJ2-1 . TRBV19 CASSLASASNEQFF TGTGCCAGTAGTTTGGCCTCAGCGAGCAATGAGCAGTTCTTC
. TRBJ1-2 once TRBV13 CASSLVSAGYVSYGYTF TGTGCCAGCAGCTTAGTAAGCGCAGGGTACGTTTCCTATGGCTACACCTTC
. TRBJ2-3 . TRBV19 CATTDAAGTDTQYF TGTGCCACTACGGATGCGGCGGGCACAGATACGCAGTATTTT
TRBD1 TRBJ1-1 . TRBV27 CASSRPGQEAFF TGTGCCAGCAGCCGACCGGGACAGGAAGCTTTCTTT
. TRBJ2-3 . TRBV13 CASSLRGVADTQYF TGTGCCAGCAGCTTGCGCGGGGTAGCAGATACGCAGTATTTT
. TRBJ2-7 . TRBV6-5 CASSWAHEQYF TGTGCCAGCAGTTGGGCCCACGAGCAGTACTTC
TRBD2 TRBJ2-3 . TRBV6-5 CASSYGLAADTQYF TGTGCCAGCAGTTACGGTCTAGCGGCAGATACGCAGTATTTT
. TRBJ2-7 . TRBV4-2 CASSQDLGGGYEQYF TGTGCCAGCAGCCAAGATCTTGGGGGAGGCTACGAGCAGTACTTC
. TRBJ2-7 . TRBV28 CASGTKQVPSYEQYF TGTGCCAGCGGAACCAAACAGGTTCCATCCTACGAGCAGTACTTC
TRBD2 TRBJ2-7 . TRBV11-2 CASSFGTSGYEQYF TGTGCCAGCAGCTTCGGGACTAGCGGCTACGAGCAGTACTTC
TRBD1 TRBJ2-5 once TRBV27 CASSLSTGVKETQYF TGTGCCAGCAGTCTCTCAACAGGGGTTAAGGAGACCCAGTACTTC
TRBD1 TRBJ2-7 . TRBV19 CASSLGQAQYF TGTGCCAGTAGTCTTGGACAGGCGCAGTACTTC
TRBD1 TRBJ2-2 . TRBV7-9 CASSHPDRGSNTGELFF TGTGCCAGCAGTCATCCGGACAGGGGATCGAACACCGGGGAGCTGTTTTTT
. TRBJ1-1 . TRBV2 CASSDPQGSTEAFF TGTGCCAGCAGTGATCCCCAGGGCTCCACTGAAGCTTTCTTT
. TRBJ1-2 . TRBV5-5 CASSLEVGRGLDGYTF TGTGCCAGCAGCTTGGAGGTCGGCAGGGGCCTTGATGGCTACACCTTC
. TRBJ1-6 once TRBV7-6 CASSSGQPSYNSPLHF TGTGCCAGCAGCTCGGGACAACCCTCCTATAATTCACCCCTCCACTTT
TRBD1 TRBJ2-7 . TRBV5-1 CASSPAVTGLTYEQYF TGCGCCAGCAGCCCCGCCGTGACAGGGCTTACCTACGAGCAGTACTTC
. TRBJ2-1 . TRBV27 CASSLVRVRGRSNEQFF TGTGCCAGCAGTTTGGTTCGGGTGCGAGGGCGCAGCAATGAGCAGTTCTTC
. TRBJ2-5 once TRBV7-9 CASSLTRDKNQETQYF TGTGCCAGCAGCTTAACTCGGGACAAAAATCAAGAGACCCAGTACTTC
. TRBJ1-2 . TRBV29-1 CSVPDRTVYGYTF TGCAGCGTTCCTGACAGGACCGTCTATGGCTACACCTTC
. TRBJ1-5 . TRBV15 CATSRLPQGHQPQHF TGTGCCACCAGCAGATTACCTCAGGGGCATCAGCCCCAGCATTTT
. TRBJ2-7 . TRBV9 CASSVGGGGYEQYF TGTGCCAGCAGCGTAGGTGGAGGTGGTTACGAGCAGTACTTC
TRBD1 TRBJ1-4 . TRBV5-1 CASSTGTGVTNEKLFF TGCGCCAGCAGCACCGGGACAGGGGTGACTAATGAAAAACTGTTTTTT
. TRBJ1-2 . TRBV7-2 CASSLVSPSYGYTF TGTGCCAGCAGCTTAGTTTCCCCCTCCTATGGCTACACCTTC
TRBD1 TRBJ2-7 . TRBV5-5 CASSSDRGNEQYF TGTGCCAGCAGCTCGGACAGGGGAAACGAGCAGTACTTC
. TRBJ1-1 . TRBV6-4 CASSEVEGTEAFF TGTGCCAGCAGCGAAGTTGAGGGCACTGAAGCTTTCTTT
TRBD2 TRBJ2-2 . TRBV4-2 CASTFGGGGELFF TGTGCCAGCACTTTCGGCGGGGGCGGGGAGCTGTTTTTT